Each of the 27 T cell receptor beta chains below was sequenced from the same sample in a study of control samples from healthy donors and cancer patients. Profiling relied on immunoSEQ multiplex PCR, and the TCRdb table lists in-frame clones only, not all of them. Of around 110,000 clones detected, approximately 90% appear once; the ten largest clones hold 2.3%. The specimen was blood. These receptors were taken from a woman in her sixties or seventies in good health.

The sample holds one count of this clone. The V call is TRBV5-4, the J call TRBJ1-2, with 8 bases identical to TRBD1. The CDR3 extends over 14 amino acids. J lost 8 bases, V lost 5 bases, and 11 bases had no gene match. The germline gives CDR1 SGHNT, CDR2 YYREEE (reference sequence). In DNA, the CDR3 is TGTGCCAGCAGTATTGACAGGGGAGGTGACGGCTACACCTTC. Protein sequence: CASSIDRGGDGYTF.

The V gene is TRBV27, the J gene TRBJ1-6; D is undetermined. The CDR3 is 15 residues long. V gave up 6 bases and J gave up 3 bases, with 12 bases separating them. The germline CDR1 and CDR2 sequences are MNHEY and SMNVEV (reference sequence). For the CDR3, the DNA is TGTGCCAGCAGCCTCCAGACCCTCTATAATTCACCCCTCCACTTT. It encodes CASSLQTLYNSPLHF.

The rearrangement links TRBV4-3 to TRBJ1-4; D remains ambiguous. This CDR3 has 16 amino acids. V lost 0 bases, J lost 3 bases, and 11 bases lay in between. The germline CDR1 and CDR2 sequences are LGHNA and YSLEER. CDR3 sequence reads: CASSQEGSRPNEKLFF. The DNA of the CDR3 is TGCGCCAGCAGCCAAGAAGGTAGCAGGCCTAATGAAAAACTGTTTTTT.

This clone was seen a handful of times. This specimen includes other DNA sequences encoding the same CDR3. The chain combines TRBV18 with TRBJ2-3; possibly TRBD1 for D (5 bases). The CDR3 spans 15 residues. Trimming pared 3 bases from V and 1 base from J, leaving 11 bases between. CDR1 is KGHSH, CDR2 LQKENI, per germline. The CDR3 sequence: CASSPLQARTDTQYF. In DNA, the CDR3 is TGTGCCAGCTCACCGTTACAGGCCCGCACAGATACGCAGTATTTT.

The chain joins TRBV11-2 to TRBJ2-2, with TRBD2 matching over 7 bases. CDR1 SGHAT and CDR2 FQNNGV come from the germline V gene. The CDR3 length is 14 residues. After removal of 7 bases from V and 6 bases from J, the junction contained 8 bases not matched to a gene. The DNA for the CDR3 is TGTGCCAGCAAGGGCGGGGGTTACGCCGGGGAGCTGTTTTTT. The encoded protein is CASKGGGYAGELFF.

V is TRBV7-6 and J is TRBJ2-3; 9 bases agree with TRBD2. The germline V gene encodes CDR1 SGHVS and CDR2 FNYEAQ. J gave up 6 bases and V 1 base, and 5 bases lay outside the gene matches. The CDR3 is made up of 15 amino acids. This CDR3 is CASSLEAGGQDTQYF. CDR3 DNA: TGTGCCAGCAGCTTAGAGGCGGGGGGGCAGGATACGCAGTATTTT.

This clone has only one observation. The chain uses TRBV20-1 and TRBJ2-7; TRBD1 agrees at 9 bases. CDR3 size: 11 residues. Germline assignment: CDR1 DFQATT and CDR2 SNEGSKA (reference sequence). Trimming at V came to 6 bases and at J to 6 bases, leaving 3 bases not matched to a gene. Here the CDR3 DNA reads TGCAGTGCACTGGACAGGGGCGAGCAGTACTTC. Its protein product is CSALDRGEQYF.

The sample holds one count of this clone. CDR3 nucleotides: TGCGCCAGCAGCCAACAGGGGATAGTCACTGAAGCTTTCTTT. Translation: CASSQQGIVTEAFF. J is TRBJ1-1 and V is TRBV5-1, with 7 bases identical to TRBD1. The V segment lost 4 bases and the J segment 4 bases; nucleotides outside the gene matches: 7. The germline CDR1 and CDR2 sequences are SGHRS and YFSETQ. CDR3 size: 14 residues.

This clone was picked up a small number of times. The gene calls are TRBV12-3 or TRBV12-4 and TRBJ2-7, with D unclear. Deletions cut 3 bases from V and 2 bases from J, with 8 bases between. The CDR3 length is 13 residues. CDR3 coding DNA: TGTGCCAGCAGTTTGAGTCTAGCCTACGAGCAGTACTTC. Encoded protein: CASSLSLAYEQYF.

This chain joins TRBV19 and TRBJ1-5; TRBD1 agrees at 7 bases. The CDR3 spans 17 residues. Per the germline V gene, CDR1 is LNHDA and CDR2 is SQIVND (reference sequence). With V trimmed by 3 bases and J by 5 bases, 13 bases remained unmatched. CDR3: CASSIQGGRGYDQPQHF. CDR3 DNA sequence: TGTGCCAGTAGTATTCAGGGGGGCAGGGGATACGATCAGCCCCAGCATTTT.

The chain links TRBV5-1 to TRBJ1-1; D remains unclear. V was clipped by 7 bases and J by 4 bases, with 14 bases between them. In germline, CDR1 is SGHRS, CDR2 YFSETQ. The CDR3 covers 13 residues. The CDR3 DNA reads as TGCGCCAGCGGTGCCTCGCGAAGCACTGAAGCTTTCTTT. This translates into CASGASRSTEAFF.

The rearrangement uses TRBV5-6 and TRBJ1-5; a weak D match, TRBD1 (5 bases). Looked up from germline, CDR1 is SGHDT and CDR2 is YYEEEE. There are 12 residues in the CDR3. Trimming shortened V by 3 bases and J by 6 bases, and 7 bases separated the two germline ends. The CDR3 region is CASSWRGQPQHF. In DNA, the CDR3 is TGTGCCAGCAGCTGGAGGGGTCAGCCCCAGCATTTT.

CDR3 loop: CASSVRTGPLNEQFF. As DNA, the CDR3 is TGTGCCAGCAGCGTACGGACAGGGCCGCTCAATGAGCAGTTCTTC. The chain uses TRBV9 and TRBJ2-1; 8 bases fit TRBD1. The trim removed 1 base at V and 6 bases at J, leaving 6 bases unmatched. Germline-derived CDR1 and CDR2 are SGDLS and YYNGEE. The CDR3 has 15 amino acids. The whole variable domain, remainder taken from reference TRBV9 and TRBJ2-1, is DSGVTQTPKHLITATGQRVTLRCSPRSGDLSVYWYQQSLDQGLQFLIQYYNGEERAKGNILERFSAQQFPDLHSELNLSSLELGDSALYFCASSVRTGPLNEQFFGPGTRLTVL.

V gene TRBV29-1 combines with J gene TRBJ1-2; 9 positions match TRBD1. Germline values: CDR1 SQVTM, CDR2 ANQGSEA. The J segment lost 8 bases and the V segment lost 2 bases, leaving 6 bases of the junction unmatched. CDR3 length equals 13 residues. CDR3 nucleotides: TGCAGCGTTGAAATAACAGGGGGCGAGGGCTACACCTTC. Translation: CSVEITGGEGYTF.

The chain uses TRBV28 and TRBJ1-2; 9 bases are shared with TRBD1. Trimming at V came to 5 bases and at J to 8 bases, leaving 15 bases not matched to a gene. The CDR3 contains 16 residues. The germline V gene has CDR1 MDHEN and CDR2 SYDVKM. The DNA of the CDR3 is TGTGCCAGCAGTCCCACCCCTGGGACAGGGATTTGGGGCTACACCTTC. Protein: CASSPTPGTGIWGYTF.

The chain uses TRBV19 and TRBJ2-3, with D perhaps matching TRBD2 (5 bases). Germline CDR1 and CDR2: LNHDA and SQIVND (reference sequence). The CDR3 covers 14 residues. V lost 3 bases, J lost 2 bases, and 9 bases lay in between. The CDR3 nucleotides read TGTGCCAGTAGTATCTCGGGGTTCACAGATACGCAGTATTTT. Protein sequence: CASSISGFTDTQYF.

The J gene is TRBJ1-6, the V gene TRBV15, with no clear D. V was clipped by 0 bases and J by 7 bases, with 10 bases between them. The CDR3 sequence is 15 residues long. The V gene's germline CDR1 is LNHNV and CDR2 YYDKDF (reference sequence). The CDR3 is CATSREEDSNSPLHF. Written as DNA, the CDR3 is TGTGCCACCAGCAGAGAGGAAGATTCAAATTCACCCCTCCACTTT.

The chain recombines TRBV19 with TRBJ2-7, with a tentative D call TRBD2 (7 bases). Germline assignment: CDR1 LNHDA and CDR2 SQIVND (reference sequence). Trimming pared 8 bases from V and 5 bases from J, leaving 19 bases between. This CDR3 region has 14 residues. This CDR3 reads CASGRGGPSDEQYF. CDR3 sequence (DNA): TGTGCCAGTGGAAGGGGGGGGCCGTCAGACGAGCAGTACTTC. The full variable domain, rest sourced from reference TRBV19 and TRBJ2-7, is DGGITQSPKYLFRKEGQNVTLSCEQNLNHDAMYWYRQDPGQGLRLIYYSQIVNDFQKGDIAEGYSVSREKKESFPLTVTSAQKNPTAFYLCASGRGGPSDEQYFGPGTRLTVT.

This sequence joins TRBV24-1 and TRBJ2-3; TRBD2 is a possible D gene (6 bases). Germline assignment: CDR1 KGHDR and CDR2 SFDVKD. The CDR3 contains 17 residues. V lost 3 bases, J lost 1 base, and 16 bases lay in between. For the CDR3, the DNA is TGTGCCACCAGTGATCCGTCGGAGGGGTATCGCACAGATACGCAGTATTTT. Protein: CATSDPSEGYRTDTQYF.

The CDR3 DNA is TGTGCCAGCTCACCACCTACGGTCTATGGCTACACCTTC. Its translation is CASSPPTVYGYTF. This chain links TRBV18 with TRBJ1-2; D uncertain. Per germline, CDR1 KGHSH and CDR2 LQKENI. V lost 0 bases and J lost 4, with 6 bases in between. The CDR3 is 13 residues long.

CDR3 DNA sequence: TGTGCCAGCAGGCCTTTACCTGAGAGTGAAAAACTGTTTTTT. Protein product: CASRPLPESEKLFF. The chain has TRBV6-5 and TRBJ1-4; D is undetermined. CDR3 length: 14 amino acids. Germline loops: CDR1 MNHEY, CDR2 SVGAGI. V lost 6 bases and J 7 bases, leaving 15 bases between the germline ends.

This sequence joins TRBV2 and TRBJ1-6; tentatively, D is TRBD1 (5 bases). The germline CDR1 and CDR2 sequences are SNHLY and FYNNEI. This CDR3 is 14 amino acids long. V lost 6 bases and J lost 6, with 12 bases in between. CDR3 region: CASSPGYGNSPLHF. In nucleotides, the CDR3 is TGTGCCAGCAGCCCAGGGTATGGTAATTCACCCCTCCACTTT.

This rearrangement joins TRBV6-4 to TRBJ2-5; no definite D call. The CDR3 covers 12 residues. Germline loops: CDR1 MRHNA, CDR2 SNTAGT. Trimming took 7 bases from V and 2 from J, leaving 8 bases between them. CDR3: CASIVVQETQYF. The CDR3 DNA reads TGTGCCAGCATAGTCGTTCAAGAGACCCAGTACTTC.

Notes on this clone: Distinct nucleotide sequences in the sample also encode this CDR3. Here the CDR3 DNA reads TGCGCCAGCAGTGAGTACGAGGCTCTAGGCACAGATACGCAGTATTTT. It codes for CASSEYEALGTDTQYF. The chain recombines TRBV10-1 with TRBJ2-3; unclear D gene. CDR3 length: 16 residues. V was shortened by 1 base and J by 1 base, with 12 bases between the two germline ends. CDR1 WNHNN and CDR2 SYGVQD come from the germline V gene (reference sequence).

The CDR3 loop reads CASSIQKRVNTIYF. CDR3 in DNA: TGTGCCAGTAGTATACAGAAGAGGGTCAACACCATATATTTT. The chain employs TRBV19 and TRBJ1-3, with no clear D. V was shortened by 2 bases and J by 7 bases, with 12 bases between the two germline ends. The germline V gene has CDR1 LNHDA and CDR2 SQIVND (reference sequence). The CDR3 is 14 amino acids.

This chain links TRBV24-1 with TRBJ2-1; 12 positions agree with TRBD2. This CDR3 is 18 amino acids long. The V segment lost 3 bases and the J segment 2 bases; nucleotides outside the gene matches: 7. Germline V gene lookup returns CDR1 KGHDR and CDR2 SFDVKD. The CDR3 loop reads CATSDVPPSGGAYNEQFF. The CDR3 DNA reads TGTGCCACCAGTGATGTCCCTCCTAGCGGGGGGGCCTACAATGAGCAGTTCTTC.

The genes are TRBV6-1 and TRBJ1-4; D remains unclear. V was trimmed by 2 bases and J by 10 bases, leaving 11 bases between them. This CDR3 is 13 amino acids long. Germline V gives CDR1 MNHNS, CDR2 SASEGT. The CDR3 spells CASSEYAWGKLFF. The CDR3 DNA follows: TGTGCCAGCAGTGAATATGCCTGGGGAAAACTGTTTTTT.